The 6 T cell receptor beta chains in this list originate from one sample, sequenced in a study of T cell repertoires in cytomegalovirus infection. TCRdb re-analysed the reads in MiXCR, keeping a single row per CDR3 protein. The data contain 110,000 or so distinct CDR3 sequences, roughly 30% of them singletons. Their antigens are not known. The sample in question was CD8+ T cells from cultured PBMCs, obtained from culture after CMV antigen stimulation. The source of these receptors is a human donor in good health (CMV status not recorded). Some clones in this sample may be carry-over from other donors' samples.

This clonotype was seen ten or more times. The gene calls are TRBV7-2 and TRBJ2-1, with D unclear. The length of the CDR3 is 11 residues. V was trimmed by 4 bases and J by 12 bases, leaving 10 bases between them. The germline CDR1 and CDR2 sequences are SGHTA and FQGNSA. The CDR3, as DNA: TGTGCCAGCAGCTCCCCTTCAGGGCAGTTCTTC. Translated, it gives CASSSPSGQFF. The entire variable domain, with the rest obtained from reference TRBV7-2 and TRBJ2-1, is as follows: GAGVSQSPSNKVTEKGKDVELRCDPISGHTALYWYRQSLGQGLEFLIYFQGNSAPDKSGLPSDRFSAERTGGSVSTLTIQRTQQEDSAVYLCASSSPSGQFFGPGTRLTVL.

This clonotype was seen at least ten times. This CDR3 is CASTDLQAGGYKTEAFF. In DNA, the CDR3 is TGTGCCAGCACCGACCTCCAGGCAGGGGGTTATAAGACTGAAGCTTTCTTT. V usage is TRBV7-2 and J usage is TRBJ1-1; TRBD1 matches 7 bases. V lost 7 bases and J lost 5; bases outside the gene matches: 19. CDR3 length: 17 amino acids. Germline V lookup: CDR1 SGHTA, CDR2 FQGNSA.

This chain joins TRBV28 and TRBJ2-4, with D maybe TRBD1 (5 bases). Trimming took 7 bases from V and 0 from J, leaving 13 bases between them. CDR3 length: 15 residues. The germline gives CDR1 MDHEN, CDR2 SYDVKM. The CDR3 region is CASMDIFIAKNIQYF. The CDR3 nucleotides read TGTGCCAGCATGGACATCTTCATAGCCAAAAACATTCAGTACTTC.

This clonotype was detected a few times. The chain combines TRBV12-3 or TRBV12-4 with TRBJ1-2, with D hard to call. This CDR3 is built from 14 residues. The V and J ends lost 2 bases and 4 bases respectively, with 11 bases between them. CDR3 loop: CASSLSTQVYGYTF. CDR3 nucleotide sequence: TGTGCCAGCAGTTTATCGACGCAGGTCTATGGCTACACCTTC.

This CDR3 reads CASTQGRRHKETQYF. The CDR3 DNA reads as TGTGCCAGCACCCAGGGACGCCGACATAAAGAGACCCAGTACTTC. The rearrangement joins TRBV3-1 to TRBJ2-5, with D perhaps matching TRBD1 or TRBD2 (5 bases each). CDR3 length equals 15 residues. V was cut by 7 bases and J by 3 bases, with 18 bases left in between. CDR1 and CDR2 (germline): LGHDT, YNNKEL (reference sequence).

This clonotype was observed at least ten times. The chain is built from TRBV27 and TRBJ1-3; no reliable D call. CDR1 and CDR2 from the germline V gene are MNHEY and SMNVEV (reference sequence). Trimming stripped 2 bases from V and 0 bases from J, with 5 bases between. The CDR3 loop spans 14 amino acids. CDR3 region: CASSLKSSGNTIYF. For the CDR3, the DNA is TGTGCCAGCAGTTTAAAGAGCTCTGGAAACACCATATATTTT.